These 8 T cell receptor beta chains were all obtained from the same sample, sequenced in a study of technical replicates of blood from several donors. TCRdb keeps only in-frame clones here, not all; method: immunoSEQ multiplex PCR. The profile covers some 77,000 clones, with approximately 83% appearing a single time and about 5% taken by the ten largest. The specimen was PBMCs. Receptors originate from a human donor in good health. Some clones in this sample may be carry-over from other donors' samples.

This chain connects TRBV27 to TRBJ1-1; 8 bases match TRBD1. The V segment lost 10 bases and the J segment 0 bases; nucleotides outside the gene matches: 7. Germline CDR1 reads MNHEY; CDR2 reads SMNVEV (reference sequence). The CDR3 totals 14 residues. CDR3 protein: CATWIQGVNTEAFF. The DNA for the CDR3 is TGTGCCACCTGGATACAGGGGGTGAACACTGAAGCTTTCTTT.

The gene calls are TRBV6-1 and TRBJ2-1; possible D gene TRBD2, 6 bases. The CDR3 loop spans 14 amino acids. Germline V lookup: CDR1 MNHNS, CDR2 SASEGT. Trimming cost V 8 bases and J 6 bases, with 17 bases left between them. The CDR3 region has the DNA TGTGCCAGCCTCGGACTACTCAATTCCAATGAGCAGTTCTTC. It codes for CASLGLLNSNEQFF.

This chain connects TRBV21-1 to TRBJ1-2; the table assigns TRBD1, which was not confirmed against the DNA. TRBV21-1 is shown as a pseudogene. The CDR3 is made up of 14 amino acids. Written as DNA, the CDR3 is TGTGCCAGCAGCAAAGTGGGCCCTAACTATGGCTACACCTTC. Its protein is CASSKVGPNYGYTF.

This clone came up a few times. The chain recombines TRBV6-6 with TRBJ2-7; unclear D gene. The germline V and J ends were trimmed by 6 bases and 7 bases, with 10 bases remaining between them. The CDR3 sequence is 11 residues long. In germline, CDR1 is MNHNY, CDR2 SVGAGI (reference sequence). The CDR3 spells CASRRTREQYF. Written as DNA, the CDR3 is TGTGCCAGCAGGCGCACTCGGGAGCAGTACTTC.

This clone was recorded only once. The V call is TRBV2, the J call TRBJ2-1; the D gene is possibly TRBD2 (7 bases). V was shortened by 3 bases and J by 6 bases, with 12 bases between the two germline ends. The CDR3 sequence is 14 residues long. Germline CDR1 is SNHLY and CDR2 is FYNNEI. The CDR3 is CASSDRGAPNEQFF. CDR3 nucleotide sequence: TGTGCCAGCAGTGACCGGGGGGCACCCAATGAGCAGTTCTTC.

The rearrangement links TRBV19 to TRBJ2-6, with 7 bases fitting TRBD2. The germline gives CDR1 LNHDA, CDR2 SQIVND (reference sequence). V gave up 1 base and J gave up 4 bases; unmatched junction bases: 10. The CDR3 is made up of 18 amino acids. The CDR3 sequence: CASSIGTAGSVGANVLTF. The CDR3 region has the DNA TGTGCCAGTAGTATAGGTACAGCGGGGAGTGTAGGGGCCAACGTCCTGACTTTC. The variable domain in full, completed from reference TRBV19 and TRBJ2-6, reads DGGITQSPKYLFRKEGQNVTLSCEQNLNHDAMYWYRQDPGQGLRLIYYSQIVNDFQKGDIAEGYSVSREKKESFPLTVTSAQKNPTAFYLCASSIGTAGSVGANVLTFGAGSRLTVL.

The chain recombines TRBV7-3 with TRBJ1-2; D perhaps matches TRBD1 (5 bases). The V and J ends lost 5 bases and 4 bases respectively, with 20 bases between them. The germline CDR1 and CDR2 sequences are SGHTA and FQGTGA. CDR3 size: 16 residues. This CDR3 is CASSPDGGVRGYGYTF. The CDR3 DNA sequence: TGTGCCAGCAGCCCCGACGGGGGGGTCCGCGGCTATGGCTACACCTTC.

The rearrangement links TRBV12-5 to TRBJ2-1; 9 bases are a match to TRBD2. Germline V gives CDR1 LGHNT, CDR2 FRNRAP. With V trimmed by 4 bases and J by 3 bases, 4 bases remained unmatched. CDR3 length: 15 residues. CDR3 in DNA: TGTGCTAGTGGTTCCATAGCGGGGGTCTACAATGAGCAGTTCTTC. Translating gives CASGSIAGVYNEQFF.